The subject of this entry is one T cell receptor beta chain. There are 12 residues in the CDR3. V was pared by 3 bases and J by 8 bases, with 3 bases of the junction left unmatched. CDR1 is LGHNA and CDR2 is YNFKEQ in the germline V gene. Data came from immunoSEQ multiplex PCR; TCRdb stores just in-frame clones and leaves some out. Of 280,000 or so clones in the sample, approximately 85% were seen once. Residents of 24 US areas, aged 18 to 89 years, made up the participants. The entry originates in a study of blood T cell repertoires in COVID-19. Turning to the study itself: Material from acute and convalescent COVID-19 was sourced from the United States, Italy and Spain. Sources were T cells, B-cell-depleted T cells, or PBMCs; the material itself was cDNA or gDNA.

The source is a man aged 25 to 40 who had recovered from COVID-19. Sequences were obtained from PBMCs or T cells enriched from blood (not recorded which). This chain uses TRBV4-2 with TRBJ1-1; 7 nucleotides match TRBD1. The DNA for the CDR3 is TGTGCCAGCAGCCATCAGACAGGGGAAGCTTTCTTT. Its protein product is CASSHQTGEAFF.